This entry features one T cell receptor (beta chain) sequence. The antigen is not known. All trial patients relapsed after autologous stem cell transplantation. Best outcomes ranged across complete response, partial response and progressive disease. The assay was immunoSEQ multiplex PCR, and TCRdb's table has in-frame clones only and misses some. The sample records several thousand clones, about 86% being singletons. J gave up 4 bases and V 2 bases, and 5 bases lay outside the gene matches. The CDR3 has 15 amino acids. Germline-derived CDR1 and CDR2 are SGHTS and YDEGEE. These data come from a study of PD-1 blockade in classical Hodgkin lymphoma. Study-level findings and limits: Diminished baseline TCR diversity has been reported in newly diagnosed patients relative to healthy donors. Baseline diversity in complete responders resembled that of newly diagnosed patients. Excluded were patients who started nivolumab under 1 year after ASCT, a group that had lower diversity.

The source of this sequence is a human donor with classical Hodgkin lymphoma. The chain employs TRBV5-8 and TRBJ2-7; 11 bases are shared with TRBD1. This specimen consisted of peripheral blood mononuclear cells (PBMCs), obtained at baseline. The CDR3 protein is CASSFSRDRGYEQYF. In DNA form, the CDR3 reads TGTGCCAGCAGCTTCTCCCGGGACAGGGGGTACGAGCAGTACTTC. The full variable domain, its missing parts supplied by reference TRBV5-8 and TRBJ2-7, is EAGVTQSPTHLIKTRGQQATLRCSPISGHTSVYWYQQALGLGLQFLLWYDEGEERNRGNFPPRFSGRQFPNYSSELNVNALELEDSALYLCASSFSRDRGYEQYFGPGTRLTVT.